Below, 8 T cell receptor beta chains from the same sample are listed, as sequenced in a study of T cell repertoires in cytomegalovirus infection. TCRdb ran MiXCR on the reads and lists one entry per CDR3 protein. This sample has about 530,000 distinct CDR3 sequences, with around 27% found just once. The sample comprised PBMCs. All receptors derive from a human donor in good health (CMV status not recorded). Some clones in this sample may be carry-over from other donors' samples.

The chain couples TRBV20-1 to TRBJ2-7, with D tentatively TRBD1 or TRBD2 (5 bases each). V was cut by 4 bases and J by 6 bases, with 13 bases left in between. This CDR3 spans 12 amino acids. The germline V gene encodes CDR1 DFQATT and CDR2 SNEGSKA (reference sequence). The chain's CDR3 is CSATGPAGEQYV. The CDR3 DNA follows: TGCAGTGCTACGGGGCCGGCGGGCGAGCAGTACGTC.

This chain connects TRBV6-5 to TRBJ1-4; TRBD1 is a possible D gene (6 bases). Germline CDR1 is MNHEY and CDR2 is SVGAGI. The V end was cut by 6 bases, the J end by 5 bases, with 16 bases between. This CDR3 is built from 15 residues. The CDR3: CASRSLGGHNEKLFF. For the CDR3, the DNA is TGTGCCAGCAGGTCCTTGGGGGGGCACAATGAAAAACTGTTTTTT.

In regard to this clonotype: One junction end disagrees with the germline gene, perhaps due to a read error. The V and J genes are TRBV7-8 and TRBJ2-3, with D possibly being TRBD1 or TRBD2 (5 bases each). CDR3 length: 18 residues. Germline assignment: CDR1 SGHVS and CDR2 FQNEAQ. The CDR3 here is CSSSLAQGAGWITDTQYF. The CDR3 bases are TGTTCCAGCAGCTTAGCCCAAGGGGCGGGCTGGATCACAGATACGCAGTATTTT.

The chain carries TRBV11-3 and TRBJ2-3, with 7 positions matching TRBD2. This CDR3 is 16 amino acids long. The germline gives CDR1 SGHNT, CDR2 YENEEA. V was pared by 6 bases and J by 3 bases, with 12 bases of the junction left unmatched. The DNA for the CDR3 is TGTGCCAGCAGGCCCAGGGAGCGGGATATGACAGATACGCAGTATTTT. It specifies CASRPRERDMTDTQYF.

The chain combines TRBV6-1 with TRBJ1-5; 7 nucleotides line up with TRBD1. The CDR3 loop spans 15 amino acids. The trim removed 7 bases at V and 0 bases at J, leaving 6 bases unmatched. Germline V CDR1 and CDR2: MNHNS, SASEGT. CDR3 in amino acids: CASTPDRTSNQPQHF. CDR3 sequence (DNA): TGTGCCAGCACCCCGGACAGGACTAGCAATCAGCCCCAGCATTTT.

The chain combines TRBV19 with TRBJ1-4, with 7 bases identical to TRBD1. Germline CDR1 and CDR2: LNHDA and SQIVND (reference sequence). Trimming removed 10 bases from V and 8 bases from J; junction bases left unmatched: 10. The CDR3 covers 13 residues. CDR3 region: CAIEGAGKEKLFF. In DNA, the CDR3 is TGTGCCATTGAGGGGGCCGGCAAAGAAAAACTGTTTTTT.

Only a few counts were recorded for this clonotype. The chain uses TRBV18 and TRBJ2-5; D is perhaps TRBD2 (6 bases). Looked up from germline, CDR1 is KGHSH and CDR2 is LQKENI. The CDR3 contains 15 residues. The V end was cut by 3 bases, the J end by 2 bases, with 13 bases between. The CDR3 DNA reads as TGTGCCAGCTCACCTTCGGGACTGGAGCAAGAGACCCAGTACTTC. Its translation: CASSPSGLEQETQYF.

This clonotype was seen ten or more times. The V and J genes are TRBV12-3 or TRBV12-4 and TRBJ1-1; D remains ambiguous. This CDR3 region has 13 residues. The germline V and J ends were trimmed by 6 bases and 3 bases, with 11 bases remaining between them. CDR3 nucleotide sequence: TGTGCCAGCAGCTTCAGCGGGGACACTGAAGCTTTCTTT. Translated, it gives CASSFSGDTEAFF.